The 4 T cell receptor beta chains reported below all come from one sample, sequenced in a study of shared clonotypes between healthy human individuals. CD45RO-negative, CCR7-selected cells formed the naive CD8 fraction, which excluded terminally differentiated effector memory CD45RA+ cells. Produced via immunoSEQ multiplex PCR; TCRdb's table is partial and in-frame only. The repertoire consists of more than 2 million clones, with 93% occurring once and the leading ten covering around 1.8%. The sample taken for sequencing was naive CD8+ T cells from PBMCs. These receptors were collected from a man aged 18 to 30 in good health. Some clones in this sample may be carry-over from other donors' samples.

The genes are TRBV10-3 and TRBJ2-2; 8 bases agree with TRBD2. The CDR3 has 16 residues. In germline, CDR1 is ENHRY, CDR2 SYGVKD. J lost 3 bases, V lost 2 bases, and 5 bases had no gene match. The CDR3 DNA sequence: TGTGCCATCAGTGAGGGGCAAGCGGGAGACACCGGGGAGCTGTTTTTT. This sequence encodes CAISEGQAGDTGELFF.

CDR3 nucleotide sequence: TGTGCCAGTAGTATAGTGGCGAAGCCTTACGAGCAGTACTTC. It translates to CASSIVAKPYEQYF. V is TRBV19 and J is TRBJ2-7; no reliable D call. Germline V gene sequence: CDR1 LNHDA, CDR2 SQIVND (reference sequence). There are 14 residues in the CDR3. Between the trimmed V and J ends, which lost 1 base and 4 bases, there was a span of 11 bases.

This clone was seen just once. Other nucleotide sequences from this sample produce the same CDR3. The chain couples TRBV7-2 to TRBJ2-7; the D gene is possibly TRBD1 (5 bases). Trimming removed 3 bases from V and 1 base from J, with 7 bases in between. Germline CDR1 and CDR2: SGHTA and FQGNSA. The CDR3 runs 13 residues. The CDR3 here is CASSFPGSYEQYF. Written as DNA, the CDR3 is TGTGCCAGCAGCTTTCCAGGGTCCTACGAGCAGTACTTC.

The chain couples TRBV4-3 to TRBJ2-3, with no clear D. From germline, CDR1 is LGHNA and CDR2 YSLEER. The germline V and J ends were trimmed by 0 bases and 0 bases, with 13 bases remaining between them. The CDR3 contains 17 residues. Written as DNA, the CDR3 is TGCGCCAGCAGCCAAGATGCCGAGGCCCCTAGCACAGATACGCAGTATTTT. Its protein product is CASSQDAEAPSTDTQYF.